Reported below is one T cell receptor beta chain. Assay: immunoSEQ multiplex PCR; the TCRdb copy retains only in-frame clones and omits some. The sample has approximately 300,000 clones, 75% to 90% seen once. Participants spanned ages roughly 18 to 90 years and resided in roughly 26 US areas. Before they entered the study, exposed participants had met a COVID-19 case within 2 weeks. J was trimmed by 5 bases and V by 6 bases; bases with no gene match: 4. This CDR3 has 13 amino acids. The V gene's germline CDR1 is MNHEY and CDR2 SVGAGI. This sample was included in a study of blood T cell repertoires in COVID-19. Study-level information: The analysed material was cDNA or gDNA that came from T cells, B-cell-depleted T cells, or PBMCs.

This chain connects TRBV6-5 to TRBJ2-5; 9 nucleotides line up with TRBD1. Input material: PBMCs or T cells enriched from blood (not recorded which). This sequence originates from a woman aged 25-40 years who had been exposed to COVID-19. In DNA form, the CDR3 reads TGTGCCAGCAGAAGGGACAGGGTTGAGACCCAGTACTTC. This translates into CASRRDRVETQYF.